The T cell receptor beta chain under discussion was sequenced for a study of T-cell reconstitution after alpha-beta-depleted transplantation in children. Using unique molecular identifiers, the investigators prepared the TCRbeta library. One entry per CDR3 protein results from TCRdb running MiXCR on the PCR reads. In the table there are 90,000 to 120,000 distinct CDR3 sequences, 5% to 8% of which are singletons. A few counts support this clonotype. The antigen remains undetermined. Germline CDR1 SGHKS, CDR2 YYEKEE (reference sequence). The CDR3 is 15 residues long. Trimming at V came to 0 bases and at J to 6 bases, leaving 6 bases not matched to a gene. Study-level findings and limits: T-cell counts and diversity at one year post-transplant came mainly from newly produced T cells. TCRbeta diversity was high at day 60 in some patients (a result of surviving recipient T cells and thymic progenitors). The origin of alpha-beta T cells about two months after transplant was reportedly several hundred expanded graft clones.

Sequences were derived from PBMCs, mostly from graft donor cells, sampled 360 days after TCRalphabeta/CD19-depleted stem cell transplant. This chain joins TRBV5-5 and TRBJ2-7, with TRBD1 matching 10 bases. The receptor was isolated from a male patient aged 2-10 years who had a stem cell transplant for acute lymphoblastic leukemia, so the T cells may come from the graft donor. CDR3 region: CASSLAWGQGLEQYF. In DNA form, the CDR3 reads TGTGCCAGCAGCTTGGCCTGGGGACAGGGGCTCGAGCAGTACTTC.